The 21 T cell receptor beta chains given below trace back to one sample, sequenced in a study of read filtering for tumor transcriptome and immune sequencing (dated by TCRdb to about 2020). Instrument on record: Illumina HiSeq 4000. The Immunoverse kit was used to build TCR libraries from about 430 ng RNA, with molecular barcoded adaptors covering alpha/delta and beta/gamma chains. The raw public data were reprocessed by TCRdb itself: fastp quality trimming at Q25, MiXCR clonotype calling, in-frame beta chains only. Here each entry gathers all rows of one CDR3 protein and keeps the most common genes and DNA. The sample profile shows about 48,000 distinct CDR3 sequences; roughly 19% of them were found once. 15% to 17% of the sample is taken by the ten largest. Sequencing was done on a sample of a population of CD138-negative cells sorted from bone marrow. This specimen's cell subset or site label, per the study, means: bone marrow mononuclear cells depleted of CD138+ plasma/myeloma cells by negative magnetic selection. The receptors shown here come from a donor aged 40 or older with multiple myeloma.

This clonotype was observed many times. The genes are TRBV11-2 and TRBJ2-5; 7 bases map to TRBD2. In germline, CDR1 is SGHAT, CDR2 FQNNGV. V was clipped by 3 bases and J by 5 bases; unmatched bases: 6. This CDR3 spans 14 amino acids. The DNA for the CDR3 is TGTGCCAGCAGCTTCGATGCGGGAGTGGAGACCCAGTACTTC. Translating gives CASSFDAGVETQYF.

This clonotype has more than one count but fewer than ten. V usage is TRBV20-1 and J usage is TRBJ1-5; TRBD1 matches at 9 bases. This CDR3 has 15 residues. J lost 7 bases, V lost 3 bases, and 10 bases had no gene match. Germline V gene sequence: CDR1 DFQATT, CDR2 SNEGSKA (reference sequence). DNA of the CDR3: TGCAGTGCTAGTATGGGACAGGGAGTTGGACAGCCCCAGCATTTT. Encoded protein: CSASMGQGVGQPQHF.

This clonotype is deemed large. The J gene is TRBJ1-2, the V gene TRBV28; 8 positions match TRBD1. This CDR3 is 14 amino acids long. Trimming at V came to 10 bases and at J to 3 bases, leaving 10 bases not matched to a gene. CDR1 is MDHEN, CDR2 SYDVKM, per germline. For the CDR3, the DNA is TGTGCCATCGATAATCCAGGGGGCGACTATGGCTACACCTTC. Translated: CAIDNPGGDYGYTF.

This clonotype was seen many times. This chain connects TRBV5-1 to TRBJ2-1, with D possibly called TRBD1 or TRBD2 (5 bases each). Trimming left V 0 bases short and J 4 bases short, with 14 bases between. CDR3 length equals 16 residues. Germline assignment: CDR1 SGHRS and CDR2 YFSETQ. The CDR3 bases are TGCGCCAGCAGCTTGGGAGGGGACCCAACTTACAATGAGCAGTTCTTC. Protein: CASSLGGDPTYNEQFF.

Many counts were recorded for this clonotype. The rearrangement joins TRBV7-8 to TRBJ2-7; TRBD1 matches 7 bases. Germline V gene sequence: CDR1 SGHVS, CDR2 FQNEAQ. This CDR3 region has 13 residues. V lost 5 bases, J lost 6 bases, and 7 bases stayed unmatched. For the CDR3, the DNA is TGTGCCAGCAGCGATACAGGGGTGGGCGAGCAGTACTTC. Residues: CASSDTGVGEQYF.

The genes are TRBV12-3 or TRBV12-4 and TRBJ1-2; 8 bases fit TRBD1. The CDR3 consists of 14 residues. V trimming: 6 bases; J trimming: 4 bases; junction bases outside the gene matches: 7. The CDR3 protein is CASSLTGDGYGYTF. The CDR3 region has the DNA TGTGCCAGCAGCCTGACAGGGGACGGCTATGGCTACACCTTC.

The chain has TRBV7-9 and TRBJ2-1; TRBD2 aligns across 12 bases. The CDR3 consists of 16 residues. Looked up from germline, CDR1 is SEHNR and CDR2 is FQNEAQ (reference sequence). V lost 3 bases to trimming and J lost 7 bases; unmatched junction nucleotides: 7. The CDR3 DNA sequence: TGTGCCAGCAGCTTCCTAGCGGGAGGGGGTGGGAATGAGCAGTTCTTC. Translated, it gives CASSFLAGGGGNEQFF.

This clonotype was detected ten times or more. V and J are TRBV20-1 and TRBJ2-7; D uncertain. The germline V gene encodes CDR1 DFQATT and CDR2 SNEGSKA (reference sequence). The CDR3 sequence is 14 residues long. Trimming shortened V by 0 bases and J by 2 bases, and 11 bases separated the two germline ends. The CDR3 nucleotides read TGCAGTGCTAGAGAGAGCGTATATACCTACGAGCAGTACTTC. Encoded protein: CSARESVYTYEQYF.

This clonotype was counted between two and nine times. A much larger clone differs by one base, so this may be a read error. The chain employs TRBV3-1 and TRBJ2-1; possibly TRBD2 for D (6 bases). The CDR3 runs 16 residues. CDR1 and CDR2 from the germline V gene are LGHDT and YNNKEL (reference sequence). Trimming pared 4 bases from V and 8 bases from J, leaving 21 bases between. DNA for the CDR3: TGTGCCAGCAGCCCGGGGACTCGGGACCAGGTGGATGAGCAGTTCTTC. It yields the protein CASSPGTRDQVDEQFF.

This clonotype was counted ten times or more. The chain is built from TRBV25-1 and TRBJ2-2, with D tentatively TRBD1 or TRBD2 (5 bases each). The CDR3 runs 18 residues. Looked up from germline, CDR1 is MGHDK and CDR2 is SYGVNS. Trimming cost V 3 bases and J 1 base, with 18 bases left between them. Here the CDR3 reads CASSDSGTLVGNTGELFF. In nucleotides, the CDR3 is TGTGCCAGCAGTGACTCAGGGACCTTAGTAGGGAACACCGGGGAGCTGTTTTTT.

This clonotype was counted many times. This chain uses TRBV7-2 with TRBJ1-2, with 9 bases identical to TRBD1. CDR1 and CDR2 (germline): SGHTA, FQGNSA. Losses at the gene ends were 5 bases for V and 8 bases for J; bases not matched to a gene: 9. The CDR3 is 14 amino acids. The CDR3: CASSPRDRAKGYTF. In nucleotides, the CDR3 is TGTGCCAGCAGCCCCCGGGACAGGGCTAAAGGCTACACCTTC.

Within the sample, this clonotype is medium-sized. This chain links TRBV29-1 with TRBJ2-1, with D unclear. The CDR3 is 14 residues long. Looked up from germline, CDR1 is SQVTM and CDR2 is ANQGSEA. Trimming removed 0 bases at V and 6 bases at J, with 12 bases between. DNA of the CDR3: TGCAGCGTTGAAGATTGGAATGGGTCCAATGAGCAGTTCTTC. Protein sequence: CSVEDWNGSNEQFF.

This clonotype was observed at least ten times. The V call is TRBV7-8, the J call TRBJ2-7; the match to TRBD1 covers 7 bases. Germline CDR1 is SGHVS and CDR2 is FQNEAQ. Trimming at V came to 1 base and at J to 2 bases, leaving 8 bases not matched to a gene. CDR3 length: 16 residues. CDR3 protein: CASSLGVGQGAYEQYF. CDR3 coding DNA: TGTGCCAGCAGCTTAGGGGTTGGTCAGGGGGCCTACGAGCAGTACTTC.

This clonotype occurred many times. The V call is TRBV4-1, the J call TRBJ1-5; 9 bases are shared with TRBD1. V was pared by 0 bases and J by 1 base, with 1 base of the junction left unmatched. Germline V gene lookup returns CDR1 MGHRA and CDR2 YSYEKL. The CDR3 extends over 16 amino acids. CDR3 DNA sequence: TGCGCCAGCAGCCAAGAAGACAGGGGGAGCAATCAGCCCCAGCATTTT. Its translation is CASSQEDRGSNQPQHF.

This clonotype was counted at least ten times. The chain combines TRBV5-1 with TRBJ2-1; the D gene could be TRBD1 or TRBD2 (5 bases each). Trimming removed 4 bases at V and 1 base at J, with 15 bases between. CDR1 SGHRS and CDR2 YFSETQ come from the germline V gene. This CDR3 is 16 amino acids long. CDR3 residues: CASSRDRGRSYNEQFF. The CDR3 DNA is TGCGCCAGCAGCCGGGACCGGGGTAGGTCCTACAATGAGCAGTTCTTC.

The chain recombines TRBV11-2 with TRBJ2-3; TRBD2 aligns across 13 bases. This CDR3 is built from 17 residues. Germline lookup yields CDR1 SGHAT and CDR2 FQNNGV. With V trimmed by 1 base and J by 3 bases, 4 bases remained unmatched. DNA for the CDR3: TGTGCCAGCAGCTTAGGTGGGACTAGCGGGATGACAGATACGCAGTATTTT. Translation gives CASSLGGTSGMTDTQYF.

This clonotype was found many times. The CDR3 region is CSGTSGTVGTDTQYF. CDR3 nucleotides: TGCAGTGGGACTAGCGGAACCGTGGGCACAGATACGCAGTATTTT. The V and J genes are TRBV20-1 and TRBJ2-3; 10 nucleotides align to TRBD2. The germline V gene encodes CDR1 DFQATT and CDR2 SNEGSKA (reference sequence). This CDR3 is built from 15 residues. V lost 7 bases and J lost 1; bases outside the gene matches: 8.

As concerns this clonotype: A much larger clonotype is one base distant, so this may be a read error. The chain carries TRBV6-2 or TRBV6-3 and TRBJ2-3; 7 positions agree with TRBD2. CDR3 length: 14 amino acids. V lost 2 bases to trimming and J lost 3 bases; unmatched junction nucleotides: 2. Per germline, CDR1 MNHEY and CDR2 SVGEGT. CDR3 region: CASSYGRGTDTQYF. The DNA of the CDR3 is TGTGCCAGCAGTTACGGGAGGGGTACAGATACGCAGTATTTT.

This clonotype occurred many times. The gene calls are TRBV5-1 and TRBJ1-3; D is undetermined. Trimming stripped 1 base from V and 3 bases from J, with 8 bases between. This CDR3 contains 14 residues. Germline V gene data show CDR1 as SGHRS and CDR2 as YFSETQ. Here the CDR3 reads CASSLPEVGNTIYF. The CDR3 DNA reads TGCGCCAGCAGCTTGCCTGAGGTTGGAAACACCATATATTTT.

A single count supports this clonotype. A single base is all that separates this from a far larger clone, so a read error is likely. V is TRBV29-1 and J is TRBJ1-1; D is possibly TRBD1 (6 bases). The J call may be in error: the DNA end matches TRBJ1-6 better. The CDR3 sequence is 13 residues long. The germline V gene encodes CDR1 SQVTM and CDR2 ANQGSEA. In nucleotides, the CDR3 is TGCGGCGTTGGGGCAGGGGCGGATTCACCCCTCCACTTT. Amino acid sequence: CGVGAGADSPLHF.

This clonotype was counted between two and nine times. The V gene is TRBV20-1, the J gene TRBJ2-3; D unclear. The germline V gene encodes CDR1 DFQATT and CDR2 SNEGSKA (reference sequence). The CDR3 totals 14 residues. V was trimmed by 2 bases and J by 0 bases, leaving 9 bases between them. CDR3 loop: CSARKRISTDTQYF. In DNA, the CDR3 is TGCAGTGCTAGAAAAAGGATAAGCACAGATACGCAGTATTTT.